One and the same sample provided the 20 T cell receptor beta chains below, sequenced in a study of blood T cells in healthy people across ages. PCR was performed a second time for roughly 7 to 11 cycles using a sample-barcoded 5' primer and a J-beta primer mix. MiXCR was run by TCRdb on the 5' RACE reads, yielding one entry per CDR3 protein. The sample has 1.5 million to 2 million distinct CDR3 sequences; about 28% are singletons. Sequences were obtained from blood. All receptors derive from a woman in her twenties or thirties in good health.

The chain joins TRBV3-1 to TRBJ2-2; tentative D call: TRBD2 (5 bases). Trimming left V 4 bases short and J 5 bases short, with 14 bases between. Per germline, CDR1 LGHDT and CDR2 YNNKEL (reference sequence). CDR3 size: 15 residues. CDR3: CASSPRTGFTGELFF. The CDR3 coding sequence is TGTGCCAGCAGCCCCCGCACGGGGTTTACCGGGGAGCTGTTTTTT.

The V and J genes are TRBV3-1 and TRBJ2-4, with TRBD1 matching over 10 bases. Germline V CDR1 and CDR2: LGHDT, YNNKEL (reference sequence). This CDR3 spans 16 amino acids. Losses at the gene ends were 5 bases for V and 6 bases for J; bases not matched to a gene: 10. The CDR3 region is CASSKTGGGGANIQYF. Here the CDR3 DNA reads TGTGCCAGCAGCAAGACAGGGGGCGGAGGCGCAAACATTCAGTACTTC.

This clonotype was counted between two and nine times. This sequence joins TRBV11-3 and TRBJ2-1; D call uncertain. Germline CDR1 is SGHNT and CDR2 is YENEEA. Trimming removed 3 bases from V and 5 bases from J, with 11 bases in between. CDR3 length: 14 residues. Here the CDR3 reads CASSFATANNEQFF. The CDR3 DNA sequence: TGTGCCAGCAGCTTTGCGACGGCAAACAATGAGCAGTTCTTC.

The chain has TRBV5-1 and TRBJ1-4; D may be TRBD1 (5 bases). The CDR3 contains 13 residues. V gave up 4 bases and J gave up 7 bases, with 11 bases separating them. The germline V gene encodes CDR1 SGHRS and CDR2 YFSETQ. The CDR3 loop reads CASSRDGGEKLFF. The CDR3 region has the DNA TGCGCCAGCAGCCGGGACGGAGGTGAAAAACTGTTTTTT.

This clonotype was detected a few times. The rearrangement links TRBV5-1 to TRBJ2-5, with 8 positions matching TRBD2. CDR3 length: 14 residues. V dropped 4 bases and J dropped 3; count of bases not matched to a gene: 5. The germline V gene encodes CDR1 SGHRS and CDR2 YFSETQ. The CDR3 DNA reads as TGCGCCAGCAGCCCTGGGGGACTAGAAGAGACCCAGTACTTC. This translates into CASSPGGLEETQYF.

The rearrangement joins TRBV7-9 to TRBJ1-6; D unresolved. This CDR3 is 16 amino acids long. Germline CDR1 is SEHNR and CDR2 is FQNEAQ (reference sequence). Trimming took 1 base from V and 7 from J, leaving 14 bases between them. For the CDR3, the DNA is TGTGCCAGCAGCTTAGTATATGATTTGGCAAATTCACCCCTCCACTTT. Protein: CASSLVYDLANSPLHF.

The V call is TRBV7-9, the J call TRBJ1-5; 10 bases line up with TRBD1. Germline-derived CDR1 and CDR2 are SEHNR and FQNEAQ (reference sequence). V dropped 6 bases and J dropped 7; count of bases not matched to a gene: 6. This CDR3 spans 14 amino acids. The CDR3 loop reads CASRGTGENQPQHF. CDR3 DNA sequence: TGTGCCAGCAGGGGGACAGGGGAGAACCAGCCCCAGCATTTT.

This clonotype was counted a few times. The chain is built from TRBV6-1 and TRBJ2-7, with D unclear. The CDR3 covers 14 residues. The V end was cut by 3 bases, the J end by 6 bases, with 15 bases between. Germline CDR1 is MNHNS and CDR2 is SASEGT. CDR3 sequence reads: CASSERGPPGEQYF. CDR3 nucleotides: TGTGCCAGCAGTGAGAGAGGACCCCCAGGCGAGCAGTACTTC.

This clonotype was seen a few times. V is TRBV29-1 and J is TRBJ1-2; D is unresolved. Germline V CDR1 and CDR2: SQVTM, ANQGSEA. The CDR3 has 13 residues. The ends were cut back, 3 bases at V and 5 bases at J, with 13 bases in the middle. The CDR3 DNA reads TGCAGCGTTGATCAGTTTGGCCCTTATGGCTACACCTTC. It is translated as CSVDQFGPYGYTF.

This chain joins TRBV4-2 and TRBJ1-1, with D possibly being TRBD1 (6 bases). V dropped 1 base and J dropped 1 base, with 10 bases sitting between them. Germline CDR1 is LGHNA and CDR2 is YNFKEQ. CDR3 size: 15 residues. The CDR3 coding sequence is TGTGCCAGCAGCCAAGTTCAGGGGCGGAACACTGAAGCTTTCTTT. This translates into CASSQVQGRNTEAFF.

This clonotype appeared a few times. The chain joins TRBV3-1 to TRBJ2-5, with unresolved D. There are 12 residues in the CDR3. Trimming removed 7 bases from V and 5 bases from J, with 11 bases in between. Germline values: CDR1 LGHDT, CDR2 YNNKEL (reference sequence). The CDR3 region has the DNA TGTGCCAGCAAAATGGTTGGGGAGACCCAGTACTTC. Translated: CASKMVGETQYF.

This clonotype was seen ten or more times. V gene TRBV20-1 combines with J gene TRBJ2-1; D gene unclear. This CDR3 is built from 11 residues. Deletions cut 3 bases from V and 6 bases from J, with 6 bases between. CDR1 is DFQATT and CDR2 is SNEGSKA in the germline V gene (reference sequence). The CDR3 DNA follows: TGCAGTGCTAGTGCGAGCAATGAGCAGTTCTTC. Its protein is CSASASNEQFF.

This clonotype was seen ten or more times. The V gene is TRBV29-1, the J gene TRBJ2-5, with D unresolved. This CDR3 is built from 12 residues. Germline assignment: CDR1 SQVTM and CDR2 ANQGSEA. V lost 7 bases, J lost 0 bases, and 9 bases lay in between. The CDR3 region has the DNA TGCAGCGCCACAGAGTACCAAGAGACCCAGTACTTC. Translating gives CSATEYQETQYF.

Comments on this clonotype: Just one base apart from a much larger clone, this may be a read error. V gene TRBV29-1 combines with J gene TRBJ2-7; 13 positions match TRBD2. In germline, CDR1 is SQVTM, CDR2 ANQGSEA. Trimming at V came to 4 bases and at J to 7 bases, leaving 13 bases not matched to a gene. The CDR3 is 16 residues long. Here the CDR3 reads CSVVSGLAGVNNEQYF. The DNA of the CDR3 is TGCAGCGTTGTGTCAGGACTAGCGGGAGTGAACAATGAGCAGTACTTC.

This sequence joins TRBV3-1 and TRBJ2-3; 9 bases align to TRBD1. Per germline, CDR1 LGHDT and CDR2 YNNKEL (reference sequence). V trimming: 4 bases; J trimming: 2 bases; junction bases outside the gene matches: 13. The CDR3 contains 18 residues. The CDR3 sequence is CASSPHTGTGKITDTQYF. The CDR3 bases are TGTGCCAGCAGCCCGCATACCGGGACAGGGAAGATCACAGATACGCAGTATTTT.

With regard to this clonotype: Given a much more abundant clone one base away, this may be a read error. The chain uses TRBV7-9 and TRBJ2-1; 8 bases agree with TRBD2. Germline trimming cut 7 bases from V and 13 bases from J; bases unmatched to any gene: 12. Germline CDR1 SEHNR, CDR2 FQNEAQ (reference sequence). The CDR3 runs 13 residues. Here the CDR3 reads CASIGTRGETQFF. For the CDR3, the DNA is TGTGCCAGCATAGGGACTAGAGGGGAGACCCAGTTCTTC.

The chain links TRBV3-1 to TRBJ2-7, with 8 bases aligning to TRBD1. The CDR3 has 13 amino acids. Germline CDR1 is LGHDT and CDR2 is YNNKEL (reference sequence). After removal of 5 bases from V and 3 bases from J, the junction contained 3 bases not matched to a gene. CDR3 loop: CASSAGQVYEQYF. Written as DNA, the CDR3 is TGTGCCAGCAGCGCGGGACAGGTCTACGAGCAGTACTTC.

The chain is built from TRBV6-6 and TRBJ2-1, with 9 positions matching TRBD1. V lost 4 bases, J lost 12 bases, and 13 bases stayed unmatched. CDR3 length: 15 residues. Germline V gene lookup returns CDR1 MNHNY and CDR2 SVGAGI (reference sequence). CDR3 residues: CASSSPGQGFDGQFF. Written as DNA, the CDR3 is TGTGCCAGCAGTTCACCGGGACAGGGTTTCGATGGGCAGTTCTTC.

This clonotype was counted a single time. The junction departs from the called germline gene at one end, perhaps through a read error. This chain links TRBV11-2 with TRBJ1-6; the match to TRBD1 covers 9 bases. The CDR3 length is 14 residues. Per germline, CDR1 SGHAT and CDR2 FQNNGV. CDR3 in DNA: TGTACCAGCAGCTTAGGGACAGGGATTTCACCCCTCCACTTT. The encoded protein is CTSSLGTGISPLHF.

This clonotype was seen repeatedly, ten times or more. The chain combines TRBV29-1 with TRBJ2-5, with TRBD2 matching over 9 bases. Germline CDR1 and CDR2: SQVTM and ANQGSEA. There are 16 residues in the CDR3. The V gene end was trimmed by 4 bases and the J gene end by 2 bases; junction bases not matched to a gene: 11. The CDR3 sequence is CSVGETSGGGQETQYF. The CDR3, as DNA: TGCAGCGTTGGGGAGACTAGCGGAGGGGGGCAAGAGACCCAGTACTTC.